This T cell receptor beta chain was sequenced for a study of T cell responses to AZD1222 COVID-19 vaccine (dated by TCRdb to the early 2020s). For the wider study: TCR sequencing covered roughly 230 trial participants: 200 to 220 given two doses of AZD1222 and 26 given two doses of MenACWY control vaccine. Trial participants were enrolled by age into subgroups of 18-55, 56-69 and 70-plus years, and roughly 150, 30 and 60 TCR-sequenced participants, respectively, were included in these subgroups. Paper-wide results and their limitations: Vaccine-associated CD4 TCRs spanned the whole spike protein, with dominant responses in regions 160-218 and 743-854. After two AZD1222 doses, both the breadth and the depth of spike-specific TCRs were significantly higher than at day 0 and than in MenACWY recipients. In the small 56-69-year group, the increase in depth fell short of significance, most likely because of low power. Participants were mostly white British and included more females than males, and it was suggested by the authors that clonal diversity may have been underestimated. Conclusions about previously exposed vaccinees are limited, since just six AZD1222 recipients were seropositive for SARS-CoV-2 at baseline. Because no day 14 peak-response samples were available, the repertoires could be characterized only after the peak T cell response. Reportedly, close to half of the unique spike-specific TCRs recognized epitopes lying outside the regions that are mutated in the B.1.351 and B.1.1.7 variants.

The time point label on this specimen signifies: about 28 days (+/-7) after the second vaccine dose. AZD1222 recipients with second doses at about 4 weeks or about 12 weeks were pooled, because spike-specific TCR depth and breadth did not differ between schedules. The vaccinee samples were drawn from two UK trials, COV001 and COV002, one of which was a single-blind randomized controlled phase 2/3 trial testing AZD1222 (ChAdOx1 nCoV-19) in healthy adults. For TCRbeta chain sequencing, PBMC samples from trial participants were taken at day 0 and at day 28 after the second dose. At the junction V is shortened by 6 bases and J by 6 bases; bases outside the gene matches: 9. Measured from the cysteine to the phenylalanine, the CDR3 is 14 residues long. Only the CDR3 DNA stays, 42 bases, in frame from base 1. CDR1 and CDR2 (SEHNR, FQNEAQ) derive from the germline V gene (reference sequence). The CDR3 regions of human TCRbeta chains were analyzed by immunosequencing. The original methods were these. TCRs in the repertoires were matched against a reference library of SARS-CoV-2-specific TCRs that had been generated with the MIRA antigen-specificity platform. Breadth was defined as the fraction of unique TCRs that were SARS-CoV-2-associated. Depth was defined as the fraction of total T cells that were SARS-CoV-2-associated. Using the MIRA data, each spike-specific TCR was assigned both to the spike region to which the TCR was reactive and to a CD4 or CD8 class. Log10-transformed breadth and depth values were compared by one-way ANOVA with Sidak's multiple comparisons tests. TCRdb's version of the immuneACCESS table is confined to in-frame rearrangements and falls short of the full clone set. An unresolved V gene accounts for under half of the shortfall where checked; the remainder is of unknown origin. V, J and clone size are those of that table, while D and trimming were read from the DNA. Here the sample has over 100,000 clones; approximately 91% occur a single time. Around 0.98% of the sample is in the top ten clones.

Turning to this clone: Its recognized antigen is unknown. Base qualities are not provided; no much larger clone lies one nucleotide away.

This clonotype was sampled from an adult who received the AZD1222 COVID-19 vaccine. The specimen was peripheral blood, collected 28 days after the second AZD1222 dose. The sequence links TRBV7-9 to TRBJ1-2; TRBD1 matches 8 bases in the middle. The encoded CDR3 is CASSPDRVIHGYTF. The sequenced DNA: TGTGCCAGCAGTCCGGACAGGGTTATTCATGGCTACACCTTC.